The source of this TCR beta chain is a study of shared clonotypes between healthy human individuals. Note on this clone: Its matching antigen is unknown.

Findings of the study overall: Collection of samples was limited to blood; tissue repertoires likely differ.

CDR3 length: 12 residues. Germline V lookup: CDR1 LGHNT, CDR2 FRNRAP. Trimming pared 5 bases from V and 1 base from J, leaving 6 bases between. The repertoire was sequenced with immunoSEQ multiplex PCR; TCRdb's copy has only in-frame clones and lacks some. The table has around 1.4 million clones, approximately 98.5% seen once. The source material was naive CD4+ T cells sorted from blood. Stated subset: CD45RA+ positively selected. The chain joins TRBV12-5 to TRBJ2-7; D is ambiguous. The clonotype was recovered from a man in his thirties or forties in good health. CDR3 DNA: TGTGCTAGTGGTAGAAGTTCCTACGAGCAGTACTTC. Translated, it gives CASGRSSYEQYF.